The rows below give T cell receptor beta chains drawn from one sample of a study of T cells in Graves' hyperthyroidism and ophthalmopathy. TCRdb reprocessed the multiplex PCR reads with MiXCR, giving one entry per CDR3 protein. The data show hundreds of thousands of distinct CDR3 sequences, over 15% seen once. Sequencing input: blood. The receptor set was obtained from a woman under 30 with Graves' hyperthyroidism. Each CDR3 is given with its conserved first and last residue. Fields, in order: clone size, D gene, J gene, V gene, CDR3 protein, CDR3 DNA. The D gene is left open where the match is weak. Only some rows state a clone size, as once, few, many or a class for expanded clones.

NA,NA,TRBJ2-7,TRBV19,CASSSPGGPSYEQYF,TGTGCCAGTAGTAGCCCCGGGGGTCCCTCCTACGAGCAGTACTTC
many,TRBD2,TRBJ2-3,TRBV10-2,CASSEAGEGTDTQYF,TGCGCCAGCAGTGAGGCGGGAGAGGGCACAGATACGCAGTATTTT
many,TRBD2,TRBJ2-7,TRBV6-1,CASSVSGTTRYEQYF,TGTGCCAGCAGCGTTAGCGGGACCACCCGCTATGAGCAGTACTTC
many,NA,TRBJ1-1,TRBV19,CASSKGRRPVNTEAFF,TGTGCCAGTAGTAAGGGACGGCGACCGGTGAACACTGAAGCTTTCTTT
NA,NA,TRBJ1-6,TRBV27,CASSFEPRVSNSPLHF,TGTGCCAGCAGTTTTGAGCCGCGGGTGTCTAATTCACCCCTCCACTTT
few,TRBD2,TRBJ2-7,TRBV5-1,CASSLVATAGNTYEQYF,TGCGCCAGCAGCTTGGTGGCTACAGCGGGGAACACCTACGAGCAGTACTTC
many,TRBD1,TRBJ1-1,TRBV7-9,CASRRGTGGTEAFF,TGTGCCAGCAGACGCGGGACAGGGGGCACTGAAGCTTTCTTT
few,NA,TRBJ2-1,TRBV3-1,CASSPKGPLNEQFF,TGTGCCAGCAGCCCGAAGGGACCGCTCAATGAGCAGTTCTTC
NA,NA,TRBJ1-6,TRBV12-3/TRBV12-4,CASSFRTPRDSPLHF,TGTGCCAGCAGTTTTAGGACGCCTAGGGATTCACCCCTCCACTTT
few,NA,TRBJ2-5,TRBV20-1,CSASQTQETQYF,TGCAGTGCGTCCCAGACCCAAGAGACCCAGTACTTC
NA,NA,TRBJ2-4,TRBV2,CASSTRAKNIQYF,TGTGCCAGCAGCACACGAGCCAAAAACATTCAGTACTTC
NA,NA,TRBJ1-6,TRBV20-1,CSARGETGDNSPLHF,TGCAGTGCTAGAGGCGAGACGGGAGATAATTCACCCCTCCACTTT
few,NA,TRBJ2-5,TRBV3-1,CASRGAGETQYF,TGTGCCAGCCGGGGGGCGGGAGAGACCCAGTACTTC
many,TRBD1,TRBJ2-7,TRBV20-1,CSASVGTGGNNDEQYF,TGCAGTGCTAGTGTGGGGACAGGGGGTAATAATGACGAGCAGTACTTC
once,NA,TRBJ2-2,TRBV29-1,CSARRGANTGELFF,TGCAGCGCCCGTCGGGGAGCGAACACCGGGGAGCTGTTTTTT
many,NA,TRBJ1-1,TRBV19,CASKGGKNTEAFF,TGTGCCAGTAAGGGCGGGAAGAACACTGAAGCTTTCTTT
many,TRBD1,TRBJ1-2,TRBV3-1,CASSPKTGGYYGYTF,TGTGCCAGCAGCCCAAAGACAGGGGGCTACTATGGCTACACCTTC
NA,TRBD2,TRBJ2-3,TRBV5-4,CASSWGLAGGTDTQYF,TGTGCCAGCAGCTGGGGACTAGCGGGAGGCACAGATACGCAGTATTTT
few,NA,TRBJ2-7,TRBV20-1,CSPKEGEQYF,TGCAGTCCAAAAGAAGGGGAGCAGTACTTC
few,NA,TRBJ1-3,TRBV15,CATSRAATGLSGNTIYF,TGTGCCACCAGCAGAGCGGCCACAGGGCTCTCTGGAAACACCATATATTTT
many,NA,TRBJ2-7,TRBV2,CASILTVYEQYF,TGTGCCAGCATCTTGACAGTCTACGAGCAGTACTTC
many,NA,TRBJ2-5,TRBV6-5,CASSYASAETQYF,TGTGCCAGCAGTTACGCTAGCGCGGAGACCCAGTACTTC
NA,NA,TRBJ1-1,TRBV6-5,CASSYSNFNTEAFF,TGTGCCAGCAGTTACTCGAATTTTAACACTGAAGCTTTCTTT
many,NA,TRBJ2-7,TRBV12-3/TRBV12-4,CASSPGLVSDEQYF,TGTGCCAGCAGCCCCGGGCTAGTTAGTGACGAGCAGTACTTC
once,TRBD2,TRBJ2-1,TRBV20-1,CSADGLAGGLEQFF,TGCAGTGCGGATGGACTAGCGGGAGGTTTAGAGCAGTTCTTC
few,TRBD2,TRBJ2-2,TRBV6-1,CASRTLAGGGELFF,TGTGCCAGCAGAACACTAGCGGGGGGGGGGGAGCTGTTTTTT
NA,NA,TRBJ1-1,TRBV5-1,CASSLDRAKAFF,TGCGCCAGCAGCTTGGACAGGGCCAAAGCTTTCTTT
NA,TRBD2,TRBJ2-3,TRBV19,CASRREAGSTDTQYF,TGTGCCAGTAGGAGGGAAGCGGGAAGCACAGATACGCAGTATTTT
many,NA,TRBJ2-2,TRBV3-1,CASSQGDSANTGELFF,TGTGCCAGCAGCCAAGGAGACTCCGCGAACACCGGGGAGCTGTTTTTT
NA,NA,TRBJ2-5,TRBV7-9,CASSIRDSLGGETQYF,TGTGCCAGCAGCATCCGGGACTCCTTAGGAGGAGAGACCCAGTACTTC
many,NA,TRBJ2-7,TRBV2,CASISRPRRNYEQYF,TGTGCCAGCATCAGCCGGCCCAGGAGGAACTACGAGCAGTACTTC
NA,NA,TRBJ2-3,TRBV30,CAWSVWPRTDTQYF,TGTGCCTGGAGTGTATGGCCCCGCACAGATACGCAGTATTTT
many,TRBD1,TRBJ1-2,TRBV7-2,CASSLDAQGANYGYTF,TGTGCCAGCAGCCTGGACGCCCAGGGGGCTAACTATGGCTACACCTTC
NA,NA,TRBJ1-1,TRBV25-1,CASSEYRVANTEAFF,TGTGCCAGCAGTGAATATCGGGTCGCTAACACTGAAGCTTTCTTT
NA,TRBD1,TRBJ1-6,TRBV6-6,CASSYSTGQGSSYNSPLHF,TGTGCCAGCAGTTACTCGACGGGACAGGGGAGCTCCTATAATTCACCCCTCCACTTT
NA,NA,TRBJ1-2,TRBV7-2,CASSSPGPGRTNYGYTF,TGTGCCAGCAGTTCCCCCGGGCCAGGGAGGACCAACTATGGCTACACCTTC
many,NA,TRBJ2-7,TRBV6-1,CASSIQGYEQYF,TGTGCCAGCAGTATACAGGGCTACGAGCAGTACTTC
many,TRBD1,TRBJ2-5,TRBV7-2,CASPSPGQGQETQYF,TGTGCCAGCCCGTCCCCGGGACAGGGACAAGAGACCCAGTACTTC
many,NA,TRBJ2-7,TRBV12-3/TRBV12-4,CASSFLLAGSEQYF,TGTGCCAGCAGTTTTTTACTAGCAGGGAGCGAGCAGTACTTC
NA,NA,TRBJ1-2,TRBV7-8,CASSLEDKGLGGYTF,TGTGCCAGCAGCTTAGAGGATAAGGGTTTGGGAGGCTACACCTTC
NA,NA,TRBJ2-2,TRBV7-9,CASGTGTQNTGELFF,TGTGCCAGTGGAACCGGGACCCAGAACACCGGGGAGCTGTTTTTT
few,TRBD2,TRBJ2-1,TRBV6-2/TRBV6-3,CASSYAGGLDEQFF,TGTGCCAGCAGTTACGCGGGGGGGTTGGATGAGCAGTTCTTC
many,NA,TRBJ2-2,TRBV20-1,CSATERTSNTGELFF,TGCAGTGCTACGGAGAGGACCTCGAACACCGGGGAGCTGTTTTTT
NA,TRBD1,TRBJ1-2,TRBV4-3,CASSQGTGSGSYTF,TGCGCCAGCAGCCAAGGGACAGGGAGCGGCAGCTACACCTTC
NA,NA,TRBJ1-2,TRBV4-3,CASSQDQGLYGYTF,TGCGCCAGCAGCCAAGATCAGGGACTCTATGGCTACACCTTC
many,TRBD1,TRBJ2-7,TRBV20-1,CSARQTGAIYEQYF,TGCAGTGCTAGGCAGACAGGGGCCATCTACGAGCAGTACTTC
NA,NA,TRBJ2-2,TRBV24-1,CATSPGLTAGELFF,TGTGCCACCAGTCCGGGGTTAACTGCGGGGGAGCTGTTTTTT
few,NA,TRBJ1-1,TRBV4-2,CASSQEKGTGEAFF,TGTGCCAGCAGCCAAGAGAAGGGAACAGGGGAAGCTTTCTTT